What follows are 15 T cell receptor beta chains derived from one specimen sequenced in a study of sequential checkpoint blockade in melanoma. Here immunoSEQ multiplex PCR was the method, and the copy in TCRdb shows in-frame clones only, minus some. The data show approximately 34,000 clones, almost 85% seen once. Treatment given: randomized to nivolumab then ipilimumab (arm A) or the reverse (arm B). The sequenced sample was CD8+ T cells sorted from blood (inferred from file names), obtained from a patient given nivolumab and ipilimumab in sequence. These TCRs come from a human donor with melanoma.

This chain uses TRBV5-1 with TRBJ1-6, with no clear D. The CDR3 contains 16 residues. Trimming took off 2 bases at V and 1 base at J, with 10 bases between the two ends. Germline CDR1 reads SGHRS; CDR2 reads YFSETQ. DNA of the CDR3: TGCGCCAGCAGCTTTGGAGATGGGTCCTATAATTCACCCCTCCACTTT. Its protein is CASSFGDGSYNSPLHF.

The genes are TRBV30 and TRBJ1-2; 7 bases line up with TRBD1. The CDR3 has 13 amino acids. V shed 0 bases and J 6 bases; nucleotides not matched to a gene: 4. Germline V CDR1 and CDR2: GTSNPN, SVGIG (reference sequence). CDR3 region: CAWSVGGGDGYTF. DNA of the CDR3: TGTGCCTGGAGTGTAGGAGGGGGCGATGGCTACACCTTC. Complete variable domain (other parts from reference TRBV30 and TRBJ1-2): SQTIHQWPATLVQPVGSPLSLECTVEGTSNPNLYWYRQAAGRGLQLLFYSVGIGQISSEVPQNLSASRPQDRQFILSSKKLLLSDSGFYLCAWSVGGGDGYTFGSGTRLTVV.

V is TRBV30 and J is TRBJ1-2; a weak D match, TRBD1 (5 bases). The CDR3 runs 14 residues. The germline V gene has CDR1 GTSNPN and CDR2 SVGIG (reference sequence). Trimming pared 1 base from V and 3 bases from J, leaving 12 bases between. The CDR3: CAWSGAGKYYGYTF. The CDR3 nucleotides are TGTGCCTGGAGTGGGGCAGGGAAATACTATGGCTACACCTTC. The full variable domain, completed using reference TRBV30 and TRBJ1-2, is SQTIHQWPATLVQPVGSPLSLECTVEGTSNPNLYWYRQAAGRGLQLLFYSVGIGQISSEVPQNLSASRPQDRQFILSSKKLLLSDSGFYLCAWSGAGKYYGYTFGSGTRLTVV.

The J gene is TRBJ2-5, the V gene TRBV13, with 8 bases identical to TRBD2. Germline V gene data show CDR1 as PRHDT and CDR2 as FYEKMQ (reference sequence). The CDR3 is made up of 16 amino acids. Losses at the gene ends were 0 bases for V and 11 bases for J; bases not matched to a gene: 14. CDR3 loop: CASSLGVREGLLEQYF. CDR3 DNA: TGTGCCAGCAGCTTAGGGGTCCGGGAGGGCCTTTTAGAGCAGTACTTC.

This chain joins TRBV9 and TRBJ2-7, with a tentative D call TRBD2 (6 bases). Trimming cost V 4 bases and J 6 bases, with 14 bases left between them. This CDR3 is 13 amino acids long. The germline V gene encodes CDR1 SGDLS and CDR2 YYNGEE. The CDR3 DNA is TGTGCCAGCAGCATCGACCAGGGAGGCGAGCAGTACTTC. As protein: CASSIDQGGEQYF.

V usage is TRBV27 and J usage is TRBJ1-2; 9 bases align to TRBD1. The CDR3 is 15 amino acids. V was clipped by 5 bases and J by 6 bases; unmatched bases: 10. Germline-derived CDR1 and CDR2 are MNHEY and SMNVEV (reference sequence). The chain's CDR3 is CASSGRTGEPHGYTF. The CDR3, as DNA: TGTGCCAGCAGTGGACGGACAGGGGAACCTCATGGCTACACCTTC.

The chain recombines TRBV7-2 with TRBJ2-7, with TRBD2 identical over 8 bases. Trimming took 4 bases from V and 1 from J; bases not matched to a gene: 3. There are 14 residues in the CDR3. CDR1 and CDR2 from the germline V gene are SGHTA and FQGNSA. CDR3 in amino acids: CASSSPGGSYEQYF. The CDR3 DNA is TGTGCCAGCAGCTCCCCGGGAGGGTCCTACGAGCAGTACTTC.

This sequence joins TRBV6-4 and TRBJ2-1; a weak D match, TRBD2 (5 bases). Trimming removed 2 bases from V and 0 bases from J, with 14 bases in between. The CDR3 runs 17 residues. Germline CDR1 and CDR2: MRHNA and SNTAGT. The CDR3 DNA reads TGTGCCAGCAGTGACACTTTAGGACTTAGCTCCTACAATGAGCAGTTCTTC. Protein product: CASSDTLGLSSYNEQFF.

CDR3 DNA sequence: TGTGCCAGCAGCTCGCCGGGACAGAACAATGAGCAGTTCTTC. As protein: CASSSPGQNNEQFF. The chain uses TRBV5-5 and TRBJ2-1; 7 bases agree with TRBD1. The trim removed 3 bases at V and 5 bases at J, leaving 5 bases unmatched. CDR1 SGHKS and CDR2 YYEKEE come from the germline V gene (reference sequence). There are 14 residues in the CDR3.

V and J are TRBV21-1 and TRBJ2-7; TRBD2 is the table's D call, not checked against the DNA. TRBV21-1 is a known pseudogene. This CDR3 has 16 amino acids. The CDR3 here is CASSKAGLAAPYEQYF. DNA for the CDR3: TGTGCCAGCAGCAAAGCGGGACTAGCGGCCCCCTACGAGCAGTACTTC.

Comments on this clone: The same CDR3 also results from other DNA sequences found in this sample. The chain employs TRBV13 and TRBJ1-1; possibly TRBD1 for D (5 bases). The CDR3 length is 13 residues. Trimming stripped 5 bases from V and 0 bases from J, with 7 bases between. From germline, CDR1 is PRHDT and CDR2 FYEKMQ (reference sequence). The CDR3 region is CASSPTVNTEAFF. DNA for the CDR3: TGTGCCAGCAGCCCGACAGTGAACACTGAAGCTTTCTTT.

In its sample, this clone was seen once. The chain employs TRBV5-8 and TRBJ2-5; 7 nucleotides align to TRBD1. The DNA matches TRBJ2-7 better at its end, which makes the J call doubtful. The length of the CDR3 is 14 residues. Germline CDR1 SGHTS, CDR2 YDEGEE. CDR3 nucleotide sequence: TGTGCCAGCAGCTCGACAGGGTGGCCCTACGAGCAGTACTTC. Amino acid sequence: CASSSTGWPYEQYF.

The V call is TRBV28, the J call TRBJ2-7, with D unclear. CDR1 is MDHEN and CDR2 is SYDVKM in the germline V gene. Trimming took off 8 bases at V and 0 bases at J, with 5 bases between the two ends. This CDR3 is 11 amino acids long. The CDR3 reads CASDNSYEQYF. DNA for the CDR3: TGTGCCAGCGACAACTCCTACGAGCAGTACTTC.

The chain has TRBV29-1 and TRBJ1-2; 8 bases match TRBD1. CDR3 length: 12 residues. Germline CDR1 and CDR2: SQVTM and ANQGSEA. Trimming at V came to 0 bases and at J to 8 bases, leaving 2 bases not matched to a gene. CDR3 sequence: CSVEEDRDGYTF. The DNA of the CDR3 is TGCAGCGTTGAAGAGGACAGGGACGGCTACACCTTC.

The chain links TRBV5-1 to TRBJ1-2; D is unclear. The CDR3 covers 15 residues. The germline V gene has CDR1 SGHRS and CDR2 YFSETQ. Trimming took off 0 bases at V and 3 bases at J, with 12 bases between the two ends. The CDR3 DNA reads as TGCGCCAGCAGCTTGGAGATGGAGGACTACTATGGCTACACCTTC. This translates into CASSLEMEDYYGYTF.